The clone carrying this T cell receptor (delta chain) was recorded a few times. There is a difference at residue 3 between the TCRdb protein and the DNA translation, so the protein given here was translated from the DNA. Germline CDR1 and CDR2: GEAIGNYY and EKD. This CDR3 is 19 amino acids long. The data stem from a study of gamma-delta chains in newborns, infants, children. About the research overall: Microbial exposure reportedly drives polyclonal innate γδ T cell expansion after birth.

TCRdb reanalysed the reads with CATT. This sample has about 5,000 delta-chain clones; 2.5% to 3.5% occur once, and the top ten carry about 15%. V usage is TRDV2 and J usage is TRDJ3, with TRDD3 identical over 9 bases. Sequencing was carried out using blood. The clonotype comes from a child who was a newborn, infant or young child, either healthy, febrile or measles-vaccinated (not recorded which). CDR3 loop: CARDTWGIRVSWDTRQMFF. The DNA of the CDR3 is TGTGCCCGTGACACCTGGGGGATTCGAGTCTCCTGGGACACCCGACAGATGTTTTTC.